These 7 T cell receptor beta chains originate from one sample sequenced in a study of cytomegalovirus exposure and HLA in healthy donors. The study ran its PCR with 60 Vbeta and 13 Jbeta primers. Only in-frame clones appear in the TCRdb table, and some are missing; sequencing was by immunoSEQ multiplex PCR. The table has 6,000 to 8,500 clones, roughly half seen once. Sequencing used PBMCs. Source of these receptors: a man aged 30 to 45 in good health and CMV-seropositive.

This clone was recorded once. The V gene is TRBV6-5, the J gene TRBJ2-7, with D possibly matching TRBD2 (5 bases). The CDR3 spans 12 residues. Germline CDR1 and CDR2: MNHEY and SVGAGI. The germline V and J ends were trimmed by 5 bases and 3 bases, with 8 bases remaining between them. CDR3 amino acids: CASSPSGYEQYF. CDR3 DNA: TGTGCCAGCAGTCCGAGCGGCTACGAGCAGTACTTC.

In this sample, this clone turned up a few times. The chain employs TRBV5-8 and TRBJ1-2, with TRBD1 matching over 9 bases. Germline CDR1 reads SGHTS; CDR2 reads YDEGEE. The CDR3 runs 14 residues. V lost 4 bases and J lost 5; bases outside the gene matches: 6. CDR3 protein: CASSPGQGIYGYTF. The CDR3 region has the DNA TGTGCCAGCAGCCCAGGACAGGGGATATATGGCTACACCTTC. Combining the CDR3 with reference TRBV5-8 and TRBJ1-2 gives the whole variable domain EAGVTQSPTHLIKTRGQQATLRCSPISGHTSVYWYQQALGLGLQFLLWYDEGEERNRGNFPPRFSGRQFPNYSSELNVNALELEDSALYLCASSPGQGIYGYTFGSGTRLTVV.

V and J are TRBV4-2 and TRBJ1-2, with 9 nucleotides matching TRBD1. Germline lookup yields CDR1 LGHNA and CDR2 YNFKEQ. The trim removed 3 bases at V and 8 bases at J, leaving 10 bases unmatched. The length of the CDR3 is 15 residues. CDR3: CASSQSIQGAEGYTF. CDR3 DNA sequence: TGTGCCAGCAGCCAGTCCATACAGGGGGCGGAGGGCTACACCTTC.

By sample fraction, this clone is medium-sized. This CDR3 reads CASGDSPSGANVLTF. For the CDR3, the DNA is TGTGCCAGTGGGGACAGCCCTTCTGGGGCCAACGTCCTGACTTTC. The rearrangement joins TRBV25-1 to TRBJ2-6; TRBD1 aligns across 7 bases. CDR1 is MGHDK, CDR2 SYGVNS, per germline. Unmatched junction bases numbered 6, after V lost 9 bases and J lost 1 base. The length of the CDR3 is 15 residues.

The chain carries TRBV30 and TRBJ1-1; D gene uncertain. The germline CDR1 and CDR2 sequences are GTSNPN and SVGIG (reference sequence). The CDR3 runs 12 residues. The V end lost 7 bases, the J end lost 0 bases, and 9 bases lay between the germline ends. The CDR3 DNA sequence: TGTGCCTACAGAGTGATGAACACTGAAGCTTTCTTT. It encodes CAYRVMNTEAFF.

This rearrangement joins TRBV6-4 to TRBJ2-1, with 9 nucleotides matching TRBD1. The germline gives CDR1 MRHNA, CDR2 SNTAGT. V was pared by 0 bases and J by 3 bases, with 0 bases of the junction left unmatched. CDR3 length: 15 amino acids. DNA for the CDR3: TGTGCCAGCAGTGACTCGACAGGGGGCTACAATGAGCAGTTCTTC. Its translation is CASSDSTGGYNEQFF.

The rearrangement uses TRBV2 and TRBJ2-5; 7 bases match TRBD2. Germline V gene data show CDR1 as SNHLY and CDR2 as FYNNEI. V lost 7 bases to trimming and J lost 5 bases; unmatched junction nucleotides: 16. The CDR3 covers 16 residues. CDR3 sequence: CASKGRGRGQGETQYF. DNA of the CDR3: TGTGCCAGCAAGGGGAGGGGACGAGGGCAAGGGGAGACCCAGTACTTC.